This entry concerns a single T cell receptor (beta chain). This sample was taken from a study of blood T cell repertoires in COVID-19. Study overall: Researchers got acute and convalescent COVID-19 samples from the United States, Italy and Spain.

TCRdb's table, derived via immunoSEQ multiplex PCR, lists solely in-frame clones and lacks some. The repertoire includes 100,000 to 120,000 clones, under 75% of them detected once, and around 7.3% sits in the top ten. Germline V gene sequence: CDR1 LGHDT, CDR2 YNNKEL (reference sequence). Losses at the gene ends were 3 bases for V and 4 bases for J; bases not matched to a gene: 1. The CDR3 is made up of 14 amino acids. The V gene is TRBV3-1 (or the pseudogene TRBV3-2), the J gene TRBJ2-5; 11 bases are a match to TRBD2. The sample taken for sequencing was peripheral blood. The sequence came from a woman aged 55 to 70 with acute or convalescent COVID-19. Here the CDR3 DNA reads TGTGCCAGCAGCCATAGCGGGGGGGGAGAGACCCAGTACTTC. This translates into CASSHSGGGETQYF.